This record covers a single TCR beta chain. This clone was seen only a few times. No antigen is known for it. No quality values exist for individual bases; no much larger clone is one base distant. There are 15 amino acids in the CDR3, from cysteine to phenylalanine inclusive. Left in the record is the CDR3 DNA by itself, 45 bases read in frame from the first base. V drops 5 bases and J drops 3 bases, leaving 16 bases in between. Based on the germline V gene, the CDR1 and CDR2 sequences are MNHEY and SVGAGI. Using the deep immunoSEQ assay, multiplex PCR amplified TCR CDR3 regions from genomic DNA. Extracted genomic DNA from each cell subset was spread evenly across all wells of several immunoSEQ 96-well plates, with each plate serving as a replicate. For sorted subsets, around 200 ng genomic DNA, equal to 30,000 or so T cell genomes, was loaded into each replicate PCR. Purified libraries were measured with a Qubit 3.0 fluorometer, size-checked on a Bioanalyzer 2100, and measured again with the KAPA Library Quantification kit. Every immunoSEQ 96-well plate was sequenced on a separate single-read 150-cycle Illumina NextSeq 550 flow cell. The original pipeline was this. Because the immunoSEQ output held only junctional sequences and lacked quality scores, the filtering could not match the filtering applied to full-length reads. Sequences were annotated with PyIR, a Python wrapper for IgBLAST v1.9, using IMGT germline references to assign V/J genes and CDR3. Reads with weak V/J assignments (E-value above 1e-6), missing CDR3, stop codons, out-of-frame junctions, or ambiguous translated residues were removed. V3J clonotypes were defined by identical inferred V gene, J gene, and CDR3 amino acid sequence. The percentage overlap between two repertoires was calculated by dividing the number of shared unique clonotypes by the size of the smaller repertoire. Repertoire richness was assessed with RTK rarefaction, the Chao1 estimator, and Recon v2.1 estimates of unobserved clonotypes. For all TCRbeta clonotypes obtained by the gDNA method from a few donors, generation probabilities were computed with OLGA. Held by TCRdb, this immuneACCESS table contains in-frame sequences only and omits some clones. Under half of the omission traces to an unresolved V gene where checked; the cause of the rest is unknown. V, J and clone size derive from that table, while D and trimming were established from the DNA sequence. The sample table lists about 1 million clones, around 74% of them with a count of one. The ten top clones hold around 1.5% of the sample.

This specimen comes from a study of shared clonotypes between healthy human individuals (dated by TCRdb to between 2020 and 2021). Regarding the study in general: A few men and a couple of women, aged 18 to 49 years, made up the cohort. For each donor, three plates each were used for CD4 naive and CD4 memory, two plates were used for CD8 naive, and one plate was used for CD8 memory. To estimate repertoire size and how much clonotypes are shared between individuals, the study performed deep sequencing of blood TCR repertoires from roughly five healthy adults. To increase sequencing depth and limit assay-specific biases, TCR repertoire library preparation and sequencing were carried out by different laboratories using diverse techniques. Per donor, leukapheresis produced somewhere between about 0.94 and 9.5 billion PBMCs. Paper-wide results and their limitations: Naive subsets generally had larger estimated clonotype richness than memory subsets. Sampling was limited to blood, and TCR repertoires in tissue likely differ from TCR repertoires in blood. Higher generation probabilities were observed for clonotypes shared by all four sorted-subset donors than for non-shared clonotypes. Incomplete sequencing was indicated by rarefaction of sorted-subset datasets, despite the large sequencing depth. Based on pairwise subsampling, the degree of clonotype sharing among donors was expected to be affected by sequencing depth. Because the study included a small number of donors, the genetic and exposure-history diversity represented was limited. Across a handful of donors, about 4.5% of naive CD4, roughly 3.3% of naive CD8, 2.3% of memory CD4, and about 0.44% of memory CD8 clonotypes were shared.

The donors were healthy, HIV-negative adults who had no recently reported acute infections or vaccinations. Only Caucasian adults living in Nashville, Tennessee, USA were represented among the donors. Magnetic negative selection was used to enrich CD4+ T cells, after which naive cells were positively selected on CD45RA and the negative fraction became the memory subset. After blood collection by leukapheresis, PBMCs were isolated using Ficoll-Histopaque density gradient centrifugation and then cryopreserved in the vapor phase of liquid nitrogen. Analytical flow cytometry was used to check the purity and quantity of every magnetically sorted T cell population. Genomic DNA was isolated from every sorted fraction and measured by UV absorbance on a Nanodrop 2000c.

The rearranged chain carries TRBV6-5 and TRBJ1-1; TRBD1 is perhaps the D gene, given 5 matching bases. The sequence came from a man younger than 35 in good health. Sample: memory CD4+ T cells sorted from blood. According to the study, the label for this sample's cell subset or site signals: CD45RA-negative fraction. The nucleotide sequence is TGTGCCAGCAGTAAATATCAGGGACTCGACACTGAAGCTTTCTTT. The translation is CASSKYQGLDTEAFF.